This T cell receptor (beta chain) was captured in a study of T cells in tuberculosis. Some clones are missing from TCRdb's copy, which holds only in-frame ones; the method was immunoSEQ multiplex PCR. The sample records 35,000 to 55,000 clones, less than 95% being singletons. The sequencing sample was made of PBMCs. This TCR was sampled from a donor aged 10 to 29 with latent tuberculosis or without tuberculosis infection. Some clones in this sample may be carry-over from other donors' samples.

CDR3 DNA sequence: TGTGCCAGCAGTAAGGGGACACTGTACCGAGAGACCCAGTACTTC. Translated: CASSKGTLYRETQYF. The chain couples TRBV2 to TRBJ2-5, with D possibly TRBD1 on 6 matching bases. Deletions cut 5 bases from V and 4 bases from J, with 17 bases between. Germline CDR1 and CDR2: SNHLY and FYNNEI. CDR3 length equals 15 residues.